This T cell receptor (beta chain) was sequenced during a study of CD8 T cells in ankylosing spondylitis. Overall study results and limits: Typical of ankylosing spondylitis blood, it appeared, was a TCR beta motif of roughly eight highly homologous variants. Several of the motif variants were reported before in synovial fluid and blood from reactive arthritis.

Germline assignment: CDR1 DFQATT and CDR2 SNEGSKA (reference sequence). The CDR3 is made up of 11 amino acids. The V end lost 8 bases, the J end lost 3 bases, and 11 bases lay between the germline ends. To note about this clonotype: The antigen remains unidentified.

Scientists made TCR beta libraries using quantitative 5'-RACE with molecular barcodes. TCRdb itself ran the 5' RACE reads through MiXCR, one entry per CDR3 protein. The sample carries 350,000 to 550,000 distinct CDR3 sequences, roughly a quarter recorded once. The V call is TRBV20-1, the J call TRBJ2-7, with D hard to call. The source of this sequence is a male donor with ankylosing spondylitis. Sequencing was performed on blood, either unsorted or a sorted T cell fraction (not recorded which). The CDR3 nucleotides read TGCAGTATCCATGAAAACTACGAGCAGTACTTC. Translation gives CSIHENYEQYF.